This TCR beta chain was recorded in a study of blood T cells in healthy people across ages. This clonotype has more than one count but fewer than ten. The authors ran a second PCR of about 6 to 11 cycles using a sample-barcoded 5' primer and a J-beta primer mix. Via MiXCR, TCRdb re-called the 5' RACE reads, giving one row per CDR3 protein. The data show fewer than 2 million distinct CDR3 sequences, about two fifths seen once. The sequenced sample consisted of blood. This clonotype was sampled from a human donor in good health.

CDR3 sequence (DNA): TGTGCCAGCAGTTACCGACAGTTCCAAGCTAACTATGGCTACACCTTC. This sequence encodes CASSYRQFQANYGYTF. V and J are TRBV6-2 or TRBV6-3 and TRBJ1-2; possible D gene TRBD1, 5 bases. The germline V gene has CDR1 MNHEY and CDR2 SVGEGT. The CDR3 totals 16 residues. Trimming took off 2 bases at V and 0 bases at J, with 13 bases between the two ends.